This T cell receptor (beta chain) was identified during a study of Graves' ophthalmopathy and Graves' hyperthyroidism. Study at large: Samples of peripheral blood were obtained at initial diagnosis, prior to treatment of any kind. Study results and caveats: Detection in blood was also observed for most expanded thyroid clonotypes above 0.001 frequency.

V lost 3 bases, J lost 3 bases, and 4 bases stayed unmatched. The germline gives CDR1 SNHLY, CDR2 FYNNEI. This CDR3 is 16 amino acids long. RNA transcripts were the template, and TCR beta CDR3 regions were amplified from them. Second-round multiplex PCR came after a first-round RT-PCR that employed HTBI primers. TCRdb re-called the multiplex PCR reads with MiXCR, one entry per CDR3 protein. The sample gives approximately 41,000 distinct CDR3 sequences, around 52% of which show up once; 15% to 20% is in the top ten. Points on this clonotype: Its antigen is not identified.

The sequence derives from an adult man with Graves' ophthalmopathy. Sequences were obtained from peripheral blood. This chain connects TRBV2 to TRBJ2-6; 8 bases agree with TRBD1. The CDR3 loop is CASSEDRAFGANVLTF. The CDR3 DNA reads as TGTGCCAGCAGTGAGGACAGGGCCTTTGGGGCCAACGTCCTGACTTTC.